This T cell receptor beta chain was found in a study of blood T cell repertoires in COVID-19. Study at large: COVID-19 samples, acute and convalescent, were from the United States, Italy and Spain. PBMCs, B-cell-depleted T cells, or T cells were the source of the cDNA or gDNA that made up the material.

Per germline, CDR1 SGHVS and CDR2 FQNEAQ. Trimming stripped 2 bases from V and 0 bases from J, with 4 bases between. The CDR3 length is 14 residues. In the authors' workflow: The assay estimated nucleated cells by amplifying reference gene primers. The assay was immunoSEQ multiplex PCR, and TCRdb's table has in-frame clones only and misses some. D and trimming come from the DNA, and the V and J calls and clone size come from that table. The data contain roughly 66,000 clones, approximately 84% of them singletons. The V and J genes are TRBV7-8 and TRBJ2-2; no clear D gene. The TCR originated in a woman in her sixties or seventies with acute or convalescent COVID-19. The sequencing sample was made of peripheral blood. CDR3 sequence reads: CASSLRANTGELFF. CDR3 nucleotides: TGTGCCAGCAGCTTAAGAGCGAACACCGGGGAGCTGTTTTTT.